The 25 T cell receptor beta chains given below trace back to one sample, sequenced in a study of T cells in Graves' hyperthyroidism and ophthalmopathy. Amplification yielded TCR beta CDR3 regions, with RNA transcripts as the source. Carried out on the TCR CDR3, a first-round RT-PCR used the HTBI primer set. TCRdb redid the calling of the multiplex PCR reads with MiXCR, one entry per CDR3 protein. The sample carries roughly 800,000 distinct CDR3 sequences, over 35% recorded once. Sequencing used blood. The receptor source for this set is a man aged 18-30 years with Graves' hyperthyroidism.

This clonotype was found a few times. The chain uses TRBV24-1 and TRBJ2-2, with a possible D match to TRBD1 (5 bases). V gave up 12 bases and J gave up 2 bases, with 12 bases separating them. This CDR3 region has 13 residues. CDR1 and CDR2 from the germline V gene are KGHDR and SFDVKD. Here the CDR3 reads CASRDSNTGELFF. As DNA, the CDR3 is TGTGCCTCGAGAGACAGTAACACCGGGGAGCTGTTTTTT.

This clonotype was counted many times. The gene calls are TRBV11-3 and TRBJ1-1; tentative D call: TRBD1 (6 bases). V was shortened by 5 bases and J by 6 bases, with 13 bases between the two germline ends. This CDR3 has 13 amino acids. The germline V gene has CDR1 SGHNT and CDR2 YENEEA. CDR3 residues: CASSRLGGAEAFF. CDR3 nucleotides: TGTGCCAGCAGCCGCTTGGGGGGCGCTGAAGCTTTCTTT.

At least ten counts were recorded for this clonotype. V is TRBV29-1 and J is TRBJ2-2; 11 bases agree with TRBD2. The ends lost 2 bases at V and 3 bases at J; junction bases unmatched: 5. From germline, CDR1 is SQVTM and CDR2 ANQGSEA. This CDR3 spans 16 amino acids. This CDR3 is CSVEPGTSGHTGELFF. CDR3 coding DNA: TGCAGCGTTGAACCCGGGACTAGCGGCCACACCGGGGAGCTGTTTTTT.

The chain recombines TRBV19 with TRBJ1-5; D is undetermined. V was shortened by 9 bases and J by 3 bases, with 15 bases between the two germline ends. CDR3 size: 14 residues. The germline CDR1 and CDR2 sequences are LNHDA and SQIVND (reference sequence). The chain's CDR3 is CASSLTSVNQPQHF. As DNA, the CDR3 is TGTGCCAGCAGTTTAACCAGTGTCAATCAGCCCCAGCATTTT.

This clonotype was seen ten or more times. The CDR3 sequence is CSAEGGENTEAFF. The CDR3 bases are TGCAGCGCCGAGGGCGGAGAGAACACTGAAGCTTTCTTT. The rearrangement joins TRBV29-1 to TRBJ1-1; D is undetermined. V lost 7 bases to trimming and J lost 1 base, with 13 bases between them. Germline lookup yields CDR1 SQVTM and CDR2 ANQGSEA. This CDR3 comprises 13 residues. Supplemented by reference TRBV29-1 and TRBJ1-1, the full variable domain reads SAVISQKPSRDICQRGTSLTIQCQVDSQVTMMFWYRQQPGQSLTLIATANQGSEATYESGFVIDKFPISRPNLTFSTLTVSNMSPEDSSIYLCSAEGGENTEAFFGQGTRLTVV.

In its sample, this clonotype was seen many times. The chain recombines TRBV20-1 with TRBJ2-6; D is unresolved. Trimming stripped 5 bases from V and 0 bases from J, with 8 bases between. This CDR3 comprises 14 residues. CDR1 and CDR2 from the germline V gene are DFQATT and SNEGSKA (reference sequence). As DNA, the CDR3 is TGCAGTGCTGAGCCCCTCTCTGGGGCCAACGTCCTGACTTTC. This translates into CSAEPLSGANVLTF.

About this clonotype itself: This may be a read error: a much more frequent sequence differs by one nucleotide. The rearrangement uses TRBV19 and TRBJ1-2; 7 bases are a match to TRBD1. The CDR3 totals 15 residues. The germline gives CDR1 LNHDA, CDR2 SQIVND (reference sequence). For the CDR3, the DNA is TGTGCCAGTAGCGCATCTCGGGACAGCTCCTATGACTACACCTTC. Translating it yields CASSASRDSSYDYTF.

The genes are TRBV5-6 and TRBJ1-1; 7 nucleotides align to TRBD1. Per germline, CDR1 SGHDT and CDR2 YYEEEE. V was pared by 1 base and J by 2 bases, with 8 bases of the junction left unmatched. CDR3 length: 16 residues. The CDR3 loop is CASSLLSGGGNTEAFF. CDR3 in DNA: TGTGCCAGCAGCTTGTTGTCAGGGGGTGGAAACACTGAAGCTTTCTTT.

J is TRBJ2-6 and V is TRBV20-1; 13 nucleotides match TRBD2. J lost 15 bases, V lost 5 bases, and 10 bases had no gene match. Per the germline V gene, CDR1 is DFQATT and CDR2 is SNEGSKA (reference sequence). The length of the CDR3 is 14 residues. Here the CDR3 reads CSASGLAGFTGLTF. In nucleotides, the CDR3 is TGCAGTGCTTCGGGACTAGCGGGGTTCACTGGCCTGACTTTC.

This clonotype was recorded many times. The CDR3 region has the DNA TGCAGTGCTCTGGACAGAGGTCATGGCTACACCTTC. Translation gives CSALDRGHGYTF. The chain couples TRBV20-1 to TRBJ1-2, with a weak D call TRBD1 (6 bases). The CDR3 spans 12 residues. V lost 5 bases and J 6 bases, leaving 13 bases between the germline ends. Germline V gives CDR1 DFQATT, CDR2 SNEGSKA (reference sequence).

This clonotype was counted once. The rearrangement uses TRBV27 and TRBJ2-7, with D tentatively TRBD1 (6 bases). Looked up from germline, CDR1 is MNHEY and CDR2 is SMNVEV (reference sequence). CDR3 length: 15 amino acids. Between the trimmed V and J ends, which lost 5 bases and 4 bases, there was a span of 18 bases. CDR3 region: CASSKTGTPDYEQYF. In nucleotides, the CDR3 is TGTGCCAGCAGTAAGACCGGGACACCCGATTACGAGCAGTACTTC.

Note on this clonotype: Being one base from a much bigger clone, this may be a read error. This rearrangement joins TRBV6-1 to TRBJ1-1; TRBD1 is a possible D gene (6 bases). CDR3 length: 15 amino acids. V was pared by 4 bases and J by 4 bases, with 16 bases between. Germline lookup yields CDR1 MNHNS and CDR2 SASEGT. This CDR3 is CASSGWGAQGTEAFF. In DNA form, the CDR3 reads TGTGCCAGCAGTGGATGGGGGGCACAGGGCACTGAAGCTTTCTTT.

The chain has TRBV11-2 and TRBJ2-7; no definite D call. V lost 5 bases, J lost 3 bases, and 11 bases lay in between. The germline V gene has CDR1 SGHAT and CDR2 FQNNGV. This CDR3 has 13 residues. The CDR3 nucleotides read TGTGCCAGCAGCCTAACATGGAGCTACGAGCAGTACTTC. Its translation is CASSLTWSYEQYF. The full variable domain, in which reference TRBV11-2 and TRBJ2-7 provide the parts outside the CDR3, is EAGVAQSPRYKIIEKRQSVAFWCNPISGHATLYWYQQILGQGPKLLIQFQNNGVVDDSQLPKDRFSAERLKGVDSTLKIQPAKLEDSAVYLCASSLTWSYEQYFGPGTRLTVT.

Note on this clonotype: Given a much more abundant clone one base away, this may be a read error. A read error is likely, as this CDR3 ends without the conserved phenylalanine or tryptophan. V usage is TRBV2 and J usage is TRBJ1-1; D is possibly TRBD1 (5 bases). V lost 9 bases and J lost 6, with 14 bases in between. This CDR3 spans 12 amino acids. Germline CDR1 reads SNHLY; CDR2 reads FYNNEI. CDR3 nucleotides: TGTGCCAGTGCCCGGGGGGGGGCTGAAGCTTTCCTT. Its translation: CASARGGAEAFL.

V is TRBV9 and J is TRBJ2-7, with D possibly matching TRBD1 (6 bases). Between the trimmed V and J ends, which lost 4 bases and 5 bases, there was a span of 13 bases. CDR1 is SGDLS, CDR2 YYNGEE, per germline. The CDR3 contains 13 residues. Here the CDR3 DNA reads TGTGCCAGCAGCCAGGGGCGAGGGAACGAGCAGTACTTC. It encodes CASSQGRGNEQYF.

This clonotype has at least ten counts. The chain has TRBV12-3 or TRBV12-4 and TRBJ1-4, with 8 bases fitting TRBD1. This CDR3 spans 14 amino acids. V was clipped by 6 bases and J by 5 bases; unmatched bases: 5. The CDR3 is CASSADRENEKLFF. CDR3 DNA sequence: TGTGCCAGCAGCGCGGACAGGGAAAATGAAAAACTGTTTTTT.

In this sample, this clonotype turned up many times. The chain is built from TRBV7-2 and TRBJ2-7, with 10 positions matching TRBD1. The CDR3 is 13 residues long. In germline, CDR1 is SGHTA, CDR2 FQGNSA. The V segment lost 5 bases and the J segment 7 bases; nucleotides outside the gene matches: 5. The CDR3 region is CASSIGTGVEQYF. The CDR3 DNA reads TGTGCCAGCAGCATTGGGACAGGGGTTGAGCAGTACTTC.

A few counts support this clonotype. The CDR3 DNA reads TGTGCCAGCAGTTACTCGTCCAGCCCATCGTATGAAAAACTGTTTTTT. Translation gives CASSYSSSPSYEKLFF. The rearrangement uses TRBV6-5 and TRBJ1-4; D gene unclear. The V and J ends lost 0 bases and 6 bases respectively, with 14 bases between them. Germline CDR1 is MNHEY and CDR2 is SVGAGI. The CDR3 spans 16 residues.

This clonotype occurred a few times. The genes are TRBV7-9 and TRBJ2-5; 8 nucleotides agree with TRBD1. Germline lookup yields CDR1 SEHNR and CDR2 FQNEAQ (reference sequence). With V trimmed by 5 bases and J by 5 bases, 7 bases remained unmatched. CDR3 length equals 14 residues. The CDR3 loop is CASSHTGGWETQYF. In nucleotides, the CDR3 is TGTGCCAGCAGCCACACAGGGGGATGGGAGACCCAGTACTTC.

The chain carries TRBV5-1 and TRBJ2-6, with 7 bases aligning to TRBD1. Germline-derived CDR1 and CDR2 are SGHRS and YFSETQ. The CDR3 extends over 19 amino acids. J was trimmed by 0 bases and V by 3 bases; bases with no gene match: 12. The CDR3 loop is CASSYGHRGVYSGANVLTF. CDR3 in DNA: TGCGCCAGCAGCTATGGCCACAGGGGAGTGTACTCTGGGGCCAACGTCCTGACTTTC.

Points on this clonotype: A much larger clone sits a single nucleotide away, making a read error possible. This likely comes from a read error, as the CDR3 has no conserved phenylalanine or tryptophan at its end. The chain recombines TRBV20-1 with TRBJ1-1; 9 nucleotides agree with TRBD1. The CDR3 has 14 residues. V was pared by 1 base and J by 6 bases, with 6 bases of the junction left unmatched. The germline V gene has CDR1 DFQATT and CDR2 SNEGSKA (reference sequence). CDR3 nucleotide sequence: TGCAGTGCTAGAGGAGGGACAGGGACCCCTGAAGCTTTCCTT. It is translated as CSARGGTGTPEAFL.

CDR3 in amino acids: CSAELVVRETQYF. CDR3 sequence (DNA): TGCAGTGCAGAACTAGTAGTCAGGGAGACCCAGTACTTC. The chain joins TRBV20-1 to TRBJ2-5; TRBD2 is a possible D gene (5 bases). This CDR3 comprises 13 residues. The V gene's germline CDR1 is DFQATT and CDR2 SNEGSKA (reference sequence). Deletions cut 6 bases from V and 5 bases from J, with 16 bases between.

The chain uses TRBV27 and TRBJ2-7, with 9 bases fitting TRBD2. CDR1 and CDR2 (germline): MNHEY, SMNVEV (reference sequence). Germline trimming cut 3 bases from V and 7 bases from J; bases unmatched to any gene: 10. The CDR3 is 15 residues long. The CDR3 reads CASSLVASGTTEQYF. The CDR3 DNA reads TGTGCCAGCAGTTTGGTGGCTAGCGGGACTACGGAGCAGTACTTC.

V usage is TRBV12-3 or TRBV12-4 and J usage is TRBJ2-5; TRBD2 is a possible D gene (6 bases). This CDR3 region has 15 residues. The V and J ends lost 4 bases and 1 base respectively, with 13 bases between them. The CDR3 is CASSSTRDFQETQYF. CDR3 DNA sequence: TGTGCCAGCAGTTCCACCCGGGACTTCCAAGAGACCCAGTACTTC.

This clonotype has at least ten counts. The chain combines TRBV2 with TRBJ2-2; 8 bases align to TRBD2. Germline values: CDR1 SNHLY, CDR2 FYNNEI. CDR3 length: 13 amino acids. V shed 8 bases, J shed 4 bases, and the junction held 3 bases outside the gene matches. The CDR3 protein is CASRTSPTGELFF. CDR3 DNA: TGTGCCAGCCGGACTAGCCCCACCGGGGAGCTGTTTTTT. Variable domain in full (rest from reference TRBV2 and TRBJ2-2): EPEVTQTPSHQVTQMGQEVILRCVPISNHLYFYWYRQILGQKVEFLVSFYNNEISEKSEIFDDQFSVERPDGSNFTLKIRSTKLEDSAMYFCASRTSPTGELFFGEGSRLTVL.